The TCR beta chain described here comes from a study of naive and memory T cell subsets. Two oligonucleotides, mixed equimolar, formed the beta constant-region primer covering TRBC1 and TRBC2. TCRdb itself ran the UMI-ligation and nested PCR reads through MiXCR, one entry per CDR3 protein. The sample includes 100,000 or so distinct CDR3 sequences, roughly 7% seen only once; the top ten take 1.5% to 2%. V was clipped by 3 bases and J by 7 bases; unmatched bases: 2. Germline loops: CDR1 SGHDN, CDR2 FVKESK. This CDR3 is built from 12 residues. This clonotype appeared many times. The TCR was taken from a human donor in good health. V and J are TRBV14 and TRBJ1-1; TRBD1 matches 7 bases. The specimen was central memory CD4+ T cells from blood. CDR3 sequence reads: CASSHDRVEAFF. Written as DNA, the CDR3 is TGTGCCAGCAGCCATGACAGGGTTGAAGCTTTCTTT. The variable domain in full, completed from reference TRBV14 and TRBJ1-1, reads EAGVTQFPSHSVIEKGQTVTLRCDPISGHDNLYWYRRVMGKEIKFLLHFVKESKQDESGMPNNRFLAERTGGTYSTLKVQPAELEDSGVYFCASSHDRVEAFFGQGTRLTVV.